The 11 T cell receptor beta chains reported below all come from one sample, sequenced in a study of blood T cell repertoires in COVID-19. The assay was immunoSEQ multiplex PCR, and TCRdb's table has in-frame clones only and misses some. The data contain about 210,000 clones, 85% of them singletons. The sequenced material came from peripheral blood. The receptors were gathered from a man in his 60s with COVID-19, enrolled during active disease.

V usage is TRBV3-1 (or the pseudogene TRBV3-2) and J usage is TRBJ1-1; D is possibly TRBD1 (6 bases). Germline CDR1 is LGHDT and CDR2 is YNNKEL (reference sequence). V lost 0 bases and J lost 5, with 16 bases in between. This CDR3 has 16 amino acids. The CDR3 coding sequence is TGTGCCAGCAGCCAAGATTATGGCAGGGGAGGGACTGAAGCTTTCTTT. Protein product: CASSQDYGRGGTEAFF.

The V and J genes are TRBV5-1 and TRBJ1-1; 9 bases match TRBD1. The V gene end was trimmed by 4 bases and the J gene end by 2 bases; junction bases not matched to a gene: 3. CDR3 size: 14 residues. CDR1 and CDR2 (germline): SGHRS, YFSETQ. The CDR3 protein is CASSMGQGNTEAFF. CDR3 DNA sequence: TGCGCCAGCAGCATGGGACAGGGTAACACTGAAGCTTTCTTT.

In this sample, this clone turned up a few times. The chain couples TRBV6-5 to TRBJ2-7; maybe TRBD2 (5 bases). Germline lookup yields CDR1 MNHEY and CDR2 SVGAGI. Between the trimmed V and J ends, which lost 4 bases and 7 bases, there was a span of 8 bases. CDR3 length equals 11 residues. CDR3 loop: CASSWGEEQYF. The CDR3 region has the DNA TGTGCCAGCAGTTGGGGAGAGGAGCAGTACTTC.

This clone showed up just a few times. CDR3 sequence (DNA): TGTGCCAGCAGCTTAGACCCCGGGAGTCCCACTGTGCAGTTCTTC. It encodes CASSLDPGSPTVQFF. The V and J genes are TRBV11-2 and TRBJ2-1; weak D call: TRBD2 (6 bases). The CDR3 extends over 15 amino acids. With 0 bases removed from V and 12 bases from J, the gap between germline ends came to 18 bases. The germline V gene has CDR1 SGHAT and CDR2 FQNNGV. Variable domain in full (rest from reference TRBV11-2 and TRBJ2-1): EAGVAQSPRYKIIEKRQSVAFWCNPISGHATLYWYQQILGQGPKLLIQFQNNGVVDDSQLPKDRFSAERLKGVDSTLKIQPAKLEDSAVYLCASSLDPGSPTVQFFGPGTRLTVL.

The chain joins TRBV7-2 to TRBJ1-4, with D perhaps matching TRBD1 (5 bases). V was clipped by 3 bases and J by 2 bases, with 10 bases between them. The CDR3 sequence is 15 residues long. Germline V gives CDR1 SGHTA, CDR2 FQGNSA. This chain's CDR3 is CASSFSGLTNEKLFF. CDR3 DNA: TGTGCCAGCAGCTTCTCGGGACTTACTAATGAAAAACTGTTTTTT.

The chain uses TRBV19 and TRBJ2-1, with 9 bases lining up with TRBD2. The CDR3 length is 16 residues. From germline, CDR1 is LNHDA and CDR2 SQIVND (reference sequence). The V and J ends lost 1 base and 6 bases, in that order; junction bases with no gene match: 7. The CDR3 spells CASSIVAGGPLNEQFF. CDR3 nucleotide sequence: TGTGCCAGTAGTATAGTGGCGGGAGGGCCTCTCAATGAGCAGTTCTTC.

This chain connects TRBV29-1 to TRBJ2-7, with 7 bases aligning to TRBD2. From germline, CDR1 is SQVTM and CDR2 ANQGSEA. This CDR3 has 13 residues. V lost 7 bases, J lost 5 bases, and 11 bases stayed unmatched. The CDR3 region is CSAVRTSANEQYF. The CDR3 nucleotides read TGCAGCGCCGTTAGGACTAGTGCTAACGAGCAGTACTTC.

This clone was seen just once. The rearrangement links TRBV18 to TRBJ2-7; 10 bases line up with TRBD1. The CDR3 totals 14 residues. J was trimmed by 2 bases and V by 3 bases; bases with no gene match: 1. Germline V gene sequence: CDR1 KGHSH, CDR2 LQKENI. CDR3 residues: CASSPGTGAYEQYF. The CDR3 DNA follows: TGTGCCAGCTCACCGGGGACAGGGGCCTACGAGCAGTACTTC.

The chain uses TRBV27 and TRBJ1-4, with D perhaps TRBD1 (5 bases). CDR3 size: 16 residues. Germline CDR1 is MNHEY and CDR2 is SMNVEV (reference sequence). V lost 6 bases and J 6 bases, leaving 20 bases between the germline ends. This CDR3 reads CASSPVSFPRDEKLFF. In DNA, the CDR3 is TGTGCCAGCAGCCCCGTCTCTTTCCCCAGGGATGAAAAACTGTTTTTT.

The V and J genes are TRBV18 and TRBJ2-1; 9 nucleotides match TRBD2. CDR1 and CDR2 from the germline V gene are KGHSH and LQKENI. V shed 3 bases and J 4 bases; nucleotides not matched to a gene: 4. CDR3 length: 15 residues. The CDR3 region is CASSPTSGDYNEQFF. CDR3 nucleotide sequence: TGTGCCAGCTCACCGACTAGCGGAGATTACAATGAGCAGTTCTTC.

The V call is TRBV28, the J call TRBJ1-2; TRBD1 matches at 12 bases. After removal of 4 bases from V and 6 bases from J, the junction contained 6 bases not matched to a gene. Germline CDR1 and CDR2: MDHEN and SYDVKM. This CDR3 spans 15 amino acids. The CDR3 coding sequence is TGTGCCAGCAGTTCATGGGACAGGGGGCCGGATGGCTACACCTTC. Amino acids: CASSSWDRGPDGYTF.